These 23 T cell receptor beta chains came from one sample sequenced in a study of PD-L1 blockade in urothelial cancer. This sample's time point: pretreatment peripheral blood. The protocol was immunoSEQ multiplex PCR, while the TCRdb copy is restricted to in-frame clones and leaves out a portion. The sample shows 95,000 to 100,000 clones, around nine tenths of them seen only once. The specimen was PBMCs, collected around atezolizumab (anti-PD-L1) treatment. These receptors were obtained from a man aged 55 to 70 with urothelial cancer.

The gene calls are TRBV7-8 and TRBJ2-4; D may be TRBD2 (5 bases). Germline-derived CDR1 and CDR2 are SGHVS and FQNEAQ. The CDR3 is 14 amino acids. Deletions cut 5 bases from V and 3 bases from J, with 11 bases between. The DNA for the CDR3 is TGTGCCAGCAGCCCCACCGGAGGCAAAAACATTCAGTACTTC. Translated: CASSPTGGKNIQYF. The full variable domain, completed using reference TRBV7-8 and TRBJ2-4, is GAGVSQSPRYKVAKRGQDVALRCDPISGHVSLFWYQQALGQGPEFLTYFQNEAQLDKSGLPSDRFFAERPEGSVSTLKIQRTQQEDSAVYLCASSPTGGKNIQYFGAGTRLSVL.

This chain uses TRBV13 with TRBJ2-2; the match to TRBD2 covers 11 bases. V was clipped by 5 bases and J by 8 bases; unmatched bases: 10. This CDR3 has 16 residues. Germline CDR1 is PRHDT and CDR2 is FYEKMQ (reference sequence). CDR3 DNA sequence: TGTGCCAGCAGCGGACGACTAGCGGGGTCGGAGGGGGAGCTGTTTTTT. Its translation is CASSGRLAGSEGELFF. The full variable domain, its missing parts supplied by reference TRBV13 and TRBJ2-2, is AAGVIQSPRHLIKEKRETATLKCYPIPRHDTVYWYQQGPGQDPQFLISFYEKMQSDKGSIPDRFSAQQFSDYHSELNMSSLELGDSALYFCASSGRLAGSEGELFFGEGSRLTVL.

The V call is TRBV5-1, the J call TRBJ2-3, with 12 bases lining up with TRBD2. In germline, CDR1 is SGHRS, CDR2 YFSETQ. Trimming at V came to 4 bases and at J to 4 bases, leaving 7 bases not matched to a gene. This CDR3 is built from 16 residues. CDR3 sequence: CASSPRLAGAADTQYF. Here the CDR3 DNA reads TGCGCCAGCAGCCCCCGACTAGCGGGAGCGGCAGATACGCAGTATTTT.

A few counts support this clone. The chain links TRBV6-5 to TRBJ2-2; 7 nucleotides match TRBD1. CDR1 is MNHEY and CDR2 is SVGAGI in the germline V gene. The CDR3 extends over 14 amino acids. V shed 7 bases and J 7 bases; nucleotides not matched to a gene: 9. CDR3 coding DNA: TGTGCCAGCAACGGACACAGGGGCATCGGGGAGCTGTTTTTT. Translating gives CASNGHRGIGELFF.

The chain has TRBV5-6 and TRBJ2-7; 7 positions agree with TRBD1. CDR3 length equals 16 residues. Germline loops: CDR1 SGHDT, CDR2 YYEEEE. J lost 3 bases, V lost 4 bases, and 13 bases had no gene match. For the CDR3, the DNA is TGTGCCAGCAGCCCAGATACCGGGACAGCATTCTACGAGCAGTACTTC. This codes for CASSPDTGTAFYEQYF.

The chain uses TRBV6-5 and TRBJ1-2; D remains unclear. Germline CDR1 MNHEY, CDR2 SVGAGI. The V gene lost 0 bases and the J gene lost 6 bases, with 14 bases spanning the gap. The CDR3 runs 15 residues. The CDR3 region is CASSYSNVGRDGYTF. The CDR3 region has the DNA TGTGCCAGCAGTTACTCGAACGTGGGCCGAGATGGCTACACCTTC.

This rearrangement joins TRBV18 to TRBJ2-7; D is ambiguous. Trimming pared 0 bases from V and 3 bases from J, leaving 12 bases between. Germline CDR1 and CDR2: KGHSH and LQKENI. The CDR3 length is 15 residues. The chain's CDR3 is CASSPPGFGSYEQYF. The CDR3 region has the DNA TGTGCCAGCTCACCACCCGGGTTCGGCAGCTACGAGCAGTACTTC.

This clone has only one observation. In nucleotides, the CDR3 is TGCAGCGTTCGGACACATATGAACACCATATATTTT. Amino acids: CSVRTHMNTIYF. The V call is TRBV29-1, the J call TRBJ1-3, with D possibly being TRBD1 (5 bases). CDR1 SQVTM and CDR2 ANQGSEA come from the germline V gene. Trimming took 5 bases from V and 7 from J, leaving 12 bases between them. The CDR3 totals 12 residues. Looking up the rest from reference TRBV29-1 and TRBJ1-3 gives the full variable domain: SAVISQKPSRDICQRGTSLTIQCQVDSQVTMMFWYRQQPGQSLTLIATANQGSEATYESGFVIDKFPISRPNLTFSTLTVSNMSPEDSSIYLCSVRTHMNTIYFGEGSWLTVV.

The genes are TRBV18 and TRBJ2-7, with 8 bases lining up with TRBD2. The germline V gene encodes CDR1 KGHSH and CDR2 LQKENI. This CDR3 comprises 15 residues. With V trimmed by 1 base and J by 5 bases, 7 bases remained unmatched. The CDR3 loop reads CASSPLAGSRDEQYF. CDR3 bases: TGTGCCAGCTCACCACTAGCGGGGTCCCGGGACGAGCAGTACTTC.

The chain links TRBV9 to TRBJ2-7, with 7 nucleotides matching TRBD1. CDR1 is SGDLS, CDR2 YYNGEE, per germline. V was clipped by 3 bases and J by 5 bases; unmatched bases: 8. The CDR3 runs to 14 residues. The CDR3 coding sequence is TGTGCCAGCAGCGCGACAGGGTCTAGGAACGAGCAGTACTTC. It encodes CASSATGSRNEQYF.

The chain carries TRBV5-5 and TRBJ2-7; D gene unclear. The CDR3 contains 15 residues. V gave up 6 bases and J gave up 4 bases, with 20 bases separating them. Germline values: CDR1 SGHKS, CDR2 YYEKEE (reference sequence). CDR3 region: CASTYDPSGWYEQYF. Here the CDR3 DNA reads TGTGCCAGCACCTACGACCCGTCCGGGTGGTACGAGCAGTACTTC.

The chain employs TRBV27 and TRBJ1-2, with D possibly TRBD1 on 6 matching bases. Trimming left V 7 bases short and J 6 bases short, with 27 bases between. This CDR3 has 17 residues. The germline V gene encodes CDR1 MNHEY and CDR2 SMNVEV (reference sequence). The CDR3 protein is CASTPRFLLTGRDGYTF. The CDR3, as DNA: TGTGCCAGCACCCCCCGTTTCTTGCTCACAGGGCGTGATGGCTACACCTTC.

CDR3 amino acids: CASSFNYHTGELFF. CDR3 nucleotide sequence: TGCGCCAGCAGCTTCAACTACCACACCGGGGAGCTGTTTTTT. This chain joins TRBV5-1 and TRBJ2-2; D remains ambiguous. Germline values: CDR1 SGHRS, CDR2 YFSETQ. This CDR3 has 14 residues. V was cut by 2 bases and J by 3 bases, with 8 bases left in between.

The chain uses TRBV7-8 and TRBJ2-5, with no clear D. Germline CDR1 and CDR2: SGHVS and FQNEAQ. The CDR3 has 14 residues. The V end was cut by 1 base, the J end by 4 bases, with 10 bases between. CDR3 sequence reads: CASSLVETSETQYF. Here the CDR3 DNA reads TGTGCCAGCAGCTTAGTGGAGACGTCAGAGACCCAGTACTTC.

V usage is TRBV12-5 and J usage is TRBJ2-5; 8 nucleotides agree with TRBD1. After removal of 1 base from V and 3 bases from J, the junction contained 1 base not matched to a gene. Germline V gives CDR1 LGHNT, CDR2 FRNRAP. The CDR3 runs 14 residues. The CDR3 sequence: CASGLEDREETQYF. In DNA form, the CDR3 reads TGTGCTAGTGGTTTGGAGGACAGGGAAGAGACCCAGTACTTC. Full variable domain (missing parts from reference TRBV12-5 and TRBJ2-5): DARVTQTPRHKVTEMGQEVTMRCQPILGHNTVFWYRQTMMQGLELLAYFRNRAPLDDSGMPKDRFSAEMPDATLATLKIQPSEPRDSAVYFCASGLEDREETQYFGPGTRLLVL.

This clone was seen only a few times. CDR3 bases: TGTGCCAGTAGTACCTACAATCAGCCCCAGCATTTT. The encoded protein is CASSTYNQPQHF. V usage is TRBV19 and J usage is TRBJ1-5, with D unresolved. CDR1 LNHDA and CDR2 SQIVND come from the germline V gene (reference sequence). There are 12 residues in the CDR3. V lost 4 bases and J lost 3, with 4 bases in between.

The chain recombines TRBV5-4 with TRBJ1-1, with TRBD1 as a possible D gene (5 bases). The CDR3 is 15 amino acids. Trimming cost V 0 bases and J 4 bases, with 13 bases left between them. Germline V CDR1 and CDR2: SGHNT, YYREEE (reference sequence). The CDR3 coding sequence is TGTGCCAGCAGCTTGGCGGGCAGGGATGGCACTGAAGCTTTCTTT. Protein product: CASSLAGRDGTEAFF.

The chain joins TRBV6-6 to TRBJ2-1, with D possibly matching TRBD1 (6 bases). The V and J ends lost 2 bases and 8 bases respectively, with 10 bases between them. Germline V gene sequence: CDR1 MNHNY, CDR2 SVGAGI (reference sequence). CDR3 size: 13 residues. Here the CDR3 DNA reads TGTGCCAGCAGTTACGAGGGGGTCCATGAGCAGTTCTTC. This translates into CASSYEGVHEQFF.

This clone was seen a single time. The chain joins TRBV6-5 to TRBJ2-7; TRBD2 is a possible D gene (6 bases). Trimming shortened V by 0 bases and J by 3 bases, and 12 bases separated the two germline ends. The CDR3 extends over 15 amino acids. Germline V lookup: CDR1 MNHEY, CDR2 SVGAGI. This chain's CDR3 is CASSYSPPGVYEQYF. In DNA, the CDR3 is TGTGCCAGCAGTTACTCCCCACCGGGAGTCTACGAGCAGTACTTC.

The chain couples TRBV5-3 to TRBJ2-5, with 11 bases lining up with TRBD1. Being an ORF, TRBV5-3 has a function that is uncertain. V lost 9 bases, J lost 1 base, and 2 bases stayed unmatched. This CDR3 is 13 amino acids long. The CDR3 coding sequence is TGTGCCAAGGACAGGGGGCCCCAAGAGACCCAGTACTTC. This translates into CAKDRGPQETQYF.

This clone was seen a single time. The chain couples TRBV7-9 to TRBJ1-2; 9 nucleotides align to TRBD1. Per germline, CDR1 SEHNR and CDR2 FQNEAQ (reference sequence). The trim removed 1 base at V and 6 bases at J, leaving 3 bases unmatched. This CDR3 has 14 amino acids. The CDR3 nucleotides are TGTGCCAGCAGCTTAGACAGGGGGCTAAATGGCTACACCTTC. This gives the protein CASSLDRGLNGYTF. The full variable domain, in which reference TRBV7-9 and TRBJ1-2 provide the parts outside the CDR3, is DTGVSQNPRHKITKRGQNVTFRCDPISEHNRLYWYRQTLGQGPEFLTYFQNEAQLEKSRLLSDRFSAERPKGSFSTLEIQRTEQGDSAMYLCASSLDRGLNGYTFGSGTRLTVV.

The chain links TRBV11-3 to TRBJ1-2; 7 bases fit TRBD1. Germline CDR1 and CDR2: SGHNT and YENEEA. CDR3 size: 11 residues. V was pared by 5 bases and J by 11 bases, with 5 bases of the junction left unmatched. This CDR3 is CASSPTGEYTF. The CDR3 DNA follows: TGTGCCAGCAGCCCCACAGGGGAGTACACCTTC.

The rearrangement joins TRBV2 to TRBJ2-3; 8 bases fit TRBD2. CDR1 SNHLY and CDR2 FYNNEI come from the germline V gene. The junction had 11 bases not matched to a gene; V was cut back by 7 bases and J by 8 bases. The CDR3 spans 14 residues. The CDR3 bases are TGTGCCAGCATTCCGACTAGCGCATCGGGTACGCAGTATTTT. Amino acid sequence: CASIPTSASGTQYF.